The 19 T cell receptor beta chains given below trace back to one sample, sequenced in a study of blood T cell repertoires in COVID-19 (dated by TCRdb to 2020 to 2021). The method behind the library was the immunoSEQ multiplex PCR assay. TCRdb took this table from immuneACCESS and kept in-frame rearrangements with V and J called. Such tables lack part of the clones; where checked against another copy, unresolved V genes explain under half of the gap, and the rest is unexplained. Within this sample are over 150,000 clones, with 75% to 90% of them counted one time only. The ten most abundant clones make up 2.9% of the sample. The sample comprised peripheral blood. The receptors come from an older woman with acute or convalescent COVID-19.

This sequence joins TRBV5-5 and TRBJ2-3; 7 positions match TRBD1. The V segment lost 4 bases and the J segment 1 base; nucleotides outside the gene matches: 3. Germline V lookup: CDR1 SGHKS, CDR2 YYEKEE (reference sequence). The CDR3 extends over 14 amino acids. In DNA, the CDR3 is TGTGCCAGCAGCCCCGGACAGGGCACAGATACGCAGTATTTT. As protein: CASSPGQGTDTQYF. Combining the CDR3 with reference TRBV5-5 and TRBJ2-3 gives the whole variable domain DAGVTQSPTHLIKTRGQQVTLRCSPISGHKSVSWYQQVLGQGPQFIFQYYEKEERGRGNFPDRFSARQFPNYSSELNVNALLLGDSALYLCASSPGQGTDTQYFGPGTRLTVL.

The CDR3: CSVRDRRGGLENTGELFF. CDR3 in DNA: TGCAGCGTGAGGGACAGACGGGGGGGCCTGGAGAACACCGGGGAGCTGTTTTTT. The gene calls are TRBV29-1 and TRBJ2-2, with a tentative D call TRBD2 (8 bases). CDR1 is SQVTM and CDR2 is ANQGSEA in the germline V gene. The CDR3 runs 18 residues. V was trimmed by 6 bases and J by 1 base, leaving 24 bases between them.

This chain connects TRBV18 to TRBJ1-1; D is unresolved. Trimming took 1 base from V and 5 from J, leaving 11 bases between them. The germline gives CDR1 KGHSH, CDR2 LQKENI. The CDR3 is made up of 14 amino acids. The chain's CDR3 is CASSPLLLQTEAFF. The CDR3 nucleotides read TGTGCCAGCTCACCACTCCTTTTACAGACTGAAGCTTTCTTT.

The V call is TRBV9, the J call TRBJ2-7; TRBD1 aligns across 7 bases. Looked up from germline, CDR1 is SGDLS and CDR2 is YYNGEE. The CDR3 has 14 amino acids. Losses at the gene ends were 4 bases for V and 2 bases for J; bases not matched to a gene: 6. CDR3 sequence (DNA): TGTGCCAGCAGCACAGGGGTTTCGACCTACGAGCAGTACTTC. Its protein is CASSTGVSTYEQYF.

The genes are TRBV18 and TRBJ1-1, with 11 bases aligning to TRBD1. The ends lost 6 bases at V and 4 bases at J; junction bases unmatched: 10. Germline CDR1 is KGHSH and CDR2 is LQKENI. CDR3 length: 16 amino acids. The CDR3 sequence: CASSAGTGGIGTEAFF. The CDR3 DNA follows: TGTGCCAGCTCGGCCGGGACAGGGGGTATAGGCACTGAAGCTTTCTTT.

J is TRBJ1-3 and V is TRBV9; no definite D call. The germline V gene has CDR1 SGDLS and CDR2 YYNGEE. Deletions cut 4 bases from V and 2 bases from J, with 13 bases between. The CDR3 runs to 15 residues. The CDR3 protein is CASSPREGTGNTIYF. The CDR3 DNA is TGTGCCAGCAGCCCCCGGGAAGGGACTGGAAACACCATATATTTT.

This clone was recorded at least ten times. This sequence joins TRBV3-1 (or the pseudogene TRBV3-2) and TRBJ1-1; 10 bases match TRBD1. The CDR3 runs 16 residues. Germline V gives CDR1 LGHDT, CDR2 YNNKEL (reference sequence). V gave up 1 base and J gave up 1 base; unmatched junction bases: 3. CDR3 sequence reads: CASSQGRTGGNTEAFF. In nucleotides, the CDR3 is TGTGCCAGCAGCCAAGGAAGGACAGGGGGGAACACTGAAGCTTTCTTT.

The chain combines TRBV28 with TRBJ1-4; 12 bases are a match to TRBD1. Germline V lookup: CDR1 MDHEN, CDR2 SYDVKM. The V gene end was trimmed by 8 bases and the J gene end by 3 bases; junction bases not matched to a gene: 16. The CDR3 totals 19 residues. The CDR3 is CASLPTWDRGQVSNEKLFF. For the CDR3, the DNA is TGTGCCAGCCTTCCGACCTGGGACAGGGGGCAGGTGTCTAATGAAAAACTGTTTTTT.

A few counts support this clone. The chain carries TRBV2 and TRBJ1-2; tentatively, D is TRBD1 (5 bases). With 2 bases removed from V and 4 bases from J, the gap between germline ends came to 8 bases. Germline V CDR1 and CDR2: SNHLY, FYNNEI. The CDR3 loop spans 13 amino acids. CDR3 sequence reads: CASSEQGSYGYTF. The CDR3 nucleotides are TGTGCCAGCAGTGAACAGGGAAGCTATGGCTACACCTTC.

The gene calls are TRBV6-4 and TRBJ2-1; 7 positions agree with TRBD2. The CDR3 totals 15 residues. Germline-derived CDR1 and CDR2 are MRHNA and SNTAGT. J lost 0 bases, V lost 5 bases, and 4 bases had no gene match. CDR3 sequence: CASSRAGSSYNEQFF. As DNA, the CDR3 is TGTGCCAGCAGTCGAGCGGGAAGCTCCTACAATGAGCAGTTCTTC.

The V and J genes are TRBV19 and TRBJ2-3; 8 bases are a match to TRBD1. CDR3 length: 14 residues. From germline, CDR1 is LNHDA and CDR2 SQIVND (reference sequence). Trimming took 8 bases from V and 0 from J; bases not matched to a gene: 4. Written as DNA, the CDR3 is TGTGCCAGTGGAGGGACAGGAAGCACAGATACGCAGTATTTT. Its translation: CASGGTGSTDTQYF.

The rearrangement links TRBV7-2 to TRBJ2-5; D is undetermined. CDR3 length: 14 amino acids. With 5 bases removed from V and 9 bases from J, the gap between germline ends came to 19 bases. CDR1 and CDR2 (germline): SGHTA, FQGNSA. CDR3 nucleotides: TGTGCCAGCAGCCCCGGAGTGAGCAGTGCATCCCAGTACTTC. It translates to CASSPGVSSASQYF. The full variable domain, rest sourced from reference TRBV7-2 and TRBJ2-5, is GAGVSQSPSNKVTEKGKDVELRCDPISGHTALYWYRQSLGQGLEFLIYFQGNSAPDKSGLPSDRFSAERTGGSVSTLTIQRTQQEDSAVYLCASSPGVSSASQYFGPGTRLLVL.

V usage is TRBV27 and J usage is TRBJ2-7; the D gene is possibly TRBD1 (6 bases). The CDR3 contains 17 residues. Trimming removed 1 base at V and 1 base at J, with 17 bases between. Germline assignment: CDR1 MNHEY and CDR2 SMNVEV (reference sequence). This CDR3 reads CASSLLPLGQLSYEQYF. CDR3 coding DNA: TGTGCCAGCAGTTTATTACCCCTCGGACAGCTATCCTACGAGCAGTACTTC.

The V gene is TRBV18, the J gene TRBJ1-6; 7 bases fit TRBD1. The CDR3 sequence is 15 residues long. With 4 bases clipped from V and 5 bases from J, the junction kept 5 bases outside the gene matches. CDR1 KGHSH and CDR2 LQKENI come from the germline V gene. The CDR3 reads CASSLLQGNNSPLHF. The CDR3, as DNA: TGTGCCAGCTCACTTCTACAGGGGAATAATTCACCCCTCCACTTT.

This chain uses TRBV7-2 with TRBJ1-1; 12 bases are shared with TRBD1. The germline V gene has CDR1 SGHTA and CDR2 FQGNSA. The V and J ends lost 5 bases and 4 bases, in that order; junction bases with no gene match: 8. The CDR3 spans 16 residues. CDR3 in DNA: TGTGCCAGCAGCCGGGACAGGGGGCGCGTGGGCACTGAAGCTTTCTTT. Encoded protein: CASSRDRGRVGTEAFF.

The V call is TRBV19, the J call TRBJ2-3, with D maybe TRBD2 (5 bases). Germline CDR1 reads LNHDA; CDR2 reads SQIVND (reference sequence). The ends were cut back, 5 bases at V and 0 bases at J, with 9 bases in the middle. The CDR3 consists of 14 residues. CDR3 loop: CASSPRTSTDTQYF. CDR3 nucleotides: TGTGCCAGTAGTCCCCGGACTAGCACAGATACGCAGTATTTT. Using reference TRBV19 and TRBJ2-3 for the parts outside the CDR3, the full variable domain is DGGITQSPKYLFRKEGQNVTLSCEQNLNHDAMYWYRQDPGQGLRLIYYSQIVNDFQKGDIAEGYSVSREKKESFPLTVTSAQKNPTAFYLCASSPRTSTDTQYFGPGTRLTVL.

The V and J genes are TRBV5-4 and TRBJ1-1, with TRBD1 identical over 9 bases. The germline V gene encodes CDR1 SGHNT and CDR2 YYREEE (reference sequence). The trim removed 3 bases at V and 2 bases at J, leaving 5 bases unmatched. This CDR3 contains 15 residues. The CDR3 nucleotides are TGTGCCAGCAGCTCGGCACAGGGGGCAAACACTGAAGCTTTCTTT. It specifies CASSSAQGANTEAFF.

The V call is TRBV6-2 or TRBV6-3, the J call TRBJ1-5, with TRBD1 matching 10 bases. V dropped 4 bases and J dropped 5; count of bases not matched to a gene: 8. There are 16 residues in the CDR3. Germline V CDR1 and CDR2: MNHEY, SVGEGT. This CDR3 reads CASSFLLGTGDQPQHF. CDR3 sequence (DNA): TGTGCCAGCAGTTTTCTCCTCGGGACAGGGGATCAGCCCCAGCATTTT.

The chain employs TRBV5-6 and TRBJ2-5, with D possibly matching TRBD1 (6 bases). The ends were cut back, 0 bases at V and 4 bases at J, with 7 bases in the middle. This CDR3 is 13 amino acids long. Germline values: CDR1 SGHDT, CDR2 YYEEEE. In DNA form, the CDR3 reads TGTGCCAGCAGCTTGGGCAGGGGAGAGACCCAGTACTTC. This translates into CASSLGRGETQYF.